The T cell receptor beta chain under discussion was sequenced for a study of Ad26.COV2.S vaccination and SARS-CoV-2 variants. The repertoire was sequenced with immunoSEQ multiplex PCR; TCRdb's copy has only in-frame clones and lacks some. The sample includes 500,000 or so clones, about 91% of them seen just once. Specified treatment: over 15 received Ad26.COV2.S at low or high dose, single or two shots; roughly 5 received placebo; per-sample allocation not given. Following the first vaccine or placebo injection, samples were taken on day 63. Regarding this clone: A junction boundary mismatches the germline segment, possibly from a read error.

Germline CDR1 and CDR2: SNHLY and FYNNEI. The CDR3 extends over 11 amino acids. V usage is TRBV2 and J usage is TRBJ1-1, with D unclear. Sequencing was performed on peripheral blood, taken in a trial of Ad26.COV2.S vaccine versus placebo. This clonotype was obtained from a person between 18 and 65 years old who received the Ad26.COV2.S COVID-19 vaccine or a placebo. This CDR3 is CASREDREAFF. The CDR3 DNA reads TGTGCCAGCAGGGAAGATCGAGAAGCTTTCTTT.